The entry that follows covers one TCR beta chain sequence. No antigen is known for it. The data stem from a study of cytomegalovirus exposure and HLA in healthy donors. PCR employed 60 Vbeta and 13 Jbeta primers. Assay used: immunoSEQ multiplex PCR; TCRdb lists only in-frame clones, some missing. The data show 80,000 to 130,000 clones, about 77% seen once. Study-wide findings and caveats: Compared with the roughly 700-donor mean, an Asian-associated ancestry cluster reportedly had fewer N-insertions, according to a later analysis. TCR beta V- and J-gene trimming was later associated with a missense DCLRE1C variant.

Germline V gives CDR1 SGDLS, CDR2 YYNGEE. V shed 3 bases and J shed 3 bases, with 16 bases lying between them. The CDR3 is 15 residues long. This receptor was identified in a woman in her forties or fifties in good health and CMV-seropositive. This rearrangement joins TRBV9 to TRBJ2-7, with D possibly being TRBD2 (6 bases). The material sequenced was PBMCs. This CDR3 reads CASSASAGRNYEQYF. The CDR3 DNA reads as TGTGCCAGCAGCGCCTCAGCGGGCCGAAACTACGAGCAGTACTTC.